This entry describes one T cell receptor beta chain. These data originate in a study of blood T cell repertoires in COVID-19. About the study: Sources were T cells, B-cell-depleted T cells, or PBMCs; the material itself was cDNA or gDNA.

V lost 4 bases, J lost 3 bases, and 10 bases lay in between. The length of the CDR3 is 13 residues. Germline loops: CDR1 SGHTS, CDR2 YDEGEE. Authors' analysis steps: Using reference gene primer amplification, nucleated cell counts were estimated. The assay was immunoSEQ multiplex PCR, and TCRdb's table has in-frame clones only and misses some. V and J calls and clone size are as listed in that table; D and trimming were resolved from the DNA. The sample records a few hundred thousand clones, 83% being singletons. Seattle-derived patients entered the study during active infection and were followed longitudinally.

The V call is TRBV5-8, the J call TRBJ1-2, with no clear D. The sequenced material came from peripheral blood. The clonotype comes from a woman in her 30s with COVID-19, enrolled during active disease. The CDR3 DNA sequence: TGTGCCAGCAGCCGCACCCACTACTATGGCTACACCTTC. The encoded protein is CASSRTHYYGYTF.